The rows below give T cell receptor beta chains drawn from one sample of a study of T-cell memory formation after mild COVID-19. TCRdb re-derived calls from the 5' RACE reads in MiXCR, one entry per CDR3 protein. The table includes a few hundred thousand distinct CDR3 sequences, approximately 19% detected once. Specimen: PBMCs or a T cell subset sorted from them (not recorded which). The source is a man younger than 35 who had mild COVID-19 (a few samples of this study predate the infection). Cell type and time point are not known. The conserved cysteine and the conserved F or W are not part of the CDR3 here. Expanded clones are given a class, and other clones once, few, many or no size at all.

size: few; length: 12; V: TRBV10-2; CDR3: ASKIRDGNTEAF
size: few; length: 12; V: TRBV20-1; CDR3: SARAAGASLGYT
size: NA; length: 12; V: TRBV15; CDR3: ATSRDPSPALAF
size: NA; length: 11; V: TRBV12-3/TRBV12-4; CDR3: ASSRYFGDTQY
size: NA; length: 17; V: TRBV9; CDR3: ASSVGGLAGKGSYNEQF
size: NA; length: 13; V: TRBV12-3/TRBV12-4; CDR3: ATSPAAVSYNEQF
size: NA; length: 12; V: TRBV7-2; CDR3: ASSFSPGGETQY
size: NA; length: 11; V: TRBV7-6; CDR3: ASSKTEGTEAF
size: NA; length: 10; V: TRBV18; CDR3: ASSPEGYEQY
size: NA; length: 15; V: TRBV10-3; CDR3: AISESRTSGGEETQY
size: NA; length: 11; V: TRBV18; CDR3: ASSLVAFETQY
size: few; length: 15; V: TRBV5-1; CDR3: ASSGGSGGTSYNEQF
size: NA; length: 10; V: TRBV29-1; CDR3: SSHRPDNEQF
size: few; length: 15; V: TRBV4-3; CDR3: ASSQGLAGGPRYTQY
size: NA; length: 9; V: TRBV28; CDR3: ASGDNYGYT
size: NA; length: 12; V: TRBV7-2; CDR3: ASSFTGTGLDYT
size: NA; length: 12; V: TRBV10-3; CDR3: AISGLAGTDTQY
size: NA; length: 10; V: TRBV12-3/TRBV12-4; CDR3: ASSRQGDTIY
size: once; length: 13; V: TRBV7-9; CDR3: ASSLDDREQETQY
size: NA; length: 11; V: TRBV24-1; CDR3: ATSDIGGTEAF
size: NA; length: 13; V: TRBV4-3; CDR3: ASSQDRQEGTEAF
size: many; length: 12; V: TRBV2; CDR3: ASKTDSHNSPLH
size: many; length: 12; V: TRBV7-3; CDR3: ASSLAPGYNEQF
size: NA; length: 10; V: TRBV6-2/TRBV6-3; CDR3: ASSYFPDTQY
size: few; length: 10; V: TRBV29-1; CDR3: SVISGYNEQF
size: few; length: 11; V: TRBV27; CDR3: ASTSLGTDTQY
size: few; length: 15; V: TRBV4-1; CDR3: ASSQDPRAGVRYGYT
size: NA; length: 12; V: TRBV3-1; CDR3: ASSPYGNSYEQY
size: many; length: 14; V: TRBV5-1; CDR3: ASSPRGDSGYNEQF
size: few; length: 13; V: TRBV12-3/TRBV12-4; CDR3: ASSLSGQVSLGYT
size: few; length: 9; V: TRBV29-1; CDR3: SVHVGEKLF
size: many; length: 13; V: TRBV5-1; CDR3: ASSSAGQRTDTQY
size: few; length: 9; V: TRBV13; CDR3: ASSSLGLSY
size: few; length: 12; V: TRBV7-8; CDR3: ASSFQRFNYGYT
size: NA; length: 15; V: TRBV11-2; CDR3: ASSRGVGSFTNTEAF